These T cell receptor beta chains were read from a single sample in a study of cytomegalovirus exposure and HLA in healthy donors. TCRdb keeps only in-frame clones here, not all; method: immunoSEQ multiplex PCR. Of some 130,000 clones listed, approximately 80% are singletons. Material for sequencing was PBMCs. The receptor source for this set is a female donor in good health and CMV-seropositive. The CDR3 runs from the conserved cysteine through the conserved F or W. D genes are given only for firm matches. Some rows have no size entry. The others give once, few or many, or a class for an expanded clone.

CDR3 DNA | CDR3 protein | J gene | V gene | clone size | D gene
TGCGCCAGCAGCCAAGATTTGCGGGCCCACGAGCAGTACTTC | CASSQDLRAHEQYF | TRBJ2-7 | TRBV4-1 | NA | NA
TGTGCCAGCAGCGAGGAGTCTATTTCCTACAATGAGCAGTTCTTC | CASSEESISYNEQFF | TRBJ2-1 | TRBV9 | NA | NA
TGTGCCAGCAGCGTCACAGGGATGGGCGAGACCCAGTACTTC | CASSVTGMGETQYF | TRBJ2-5 | TRBV2 | NA | NA
TGTGCCTGGAGTGTAAGCAATAATTCACCCCTCCACTTT | CAWSVSNNSPLHF | TRBJ1-6 | TRBV30 | once | NA
TGTGCCAGCAGCTCCGACCGGGACAGGCACTACGAGCAGTACTTC | CASSSDRDRHYEQYF | TRBJ2-7 | TRBV7-9 | NA | TRBD1
TGTGCCAGCAGCTTGCTGACTAGCGGGGGAACAGATACGCAGTATTTT | CASSLLTSGGTDTQYF | TRBJ2-3 | TRBV7-8 | few | TRBD2
TGTGCCAGCAGTGAAGTTACCCGGGAGGAGCAGTACTTC | CASSEVTREEQYF | TRBJ2-7 | TRBV6-1 | once | NA
TGCAGCGTGGTCCTAGGAGTATCCTACAATGAGCAGTTCTTC | CSVVLGVSYNEQFF | TRBJ2-1 | TRBV29-1 | once | NA
TGTGCCAGTACCCTTCGGGCCTCCGGGAGGAATGAGCAGTTCTTC | CASTLRASGRNEQFF | TRBJ2-1 | TRBV19 | NA | TRBD2
TGTGCCAGCAGCCAAGGGACTAGCGGCTCCTACAATGAGCAGTTCTTC | CASSQGTSGSYNEQFF | TRBJ2-1 | TRBV4-2 | NA | TRBD2
TGTGCCAGTCTCATGCCCCACGGGGGAGGCACTGAAGCTTTCTTT | CASLMPHGGGTEAFF | TRBJ1-1 | TRBV19 | few | NA
TGTGCCAGCTCAAATCCGGGGACAGGGTTCCTGGAGCAGTACTTC | CASSNPGTGFLEQYF | TRBJ2-7 | TRBV18 | NA | TRBD1
TGCGCCAGCAGCTTGAACGCACCGGGAAAACTGTTTTTT | CASSLNAPGKLFF | TRBJ1-4 | TRBV5-1 | NA | NA
TGCGCCAGCAGCTTGGCGGGATGGTTAACCGGGGAGCTGTTTTTT | CASSLAGWLTGELFF | TRBJ2-2 | TRBV5-1 | NA | NA
TGTGCCTCGGGACAAACTTTTGCTGGAAACACCATATATTTT | CASGQTFAGNTIYF | TRBJ1-3 | TRBV30 | once | NA
TGTGCCAGCTCACCTATTCGGGGAGAGCTGTTTTTT | CASSPIRGELFF | TRBJ2-2 | TRBV18 | few | NA
TGTGCCAGCAGCAGGGACAGGTCCTACGAGCAGTACTTC | CASSRDRSYEQYF | TRBJ2-7 | TRBV7-2 | NA | TRBD1
TGTGCCAGCCTAACCTCCAGGTCGGATACTGAAGCTTTCTTT | CASLTSRSDTEAFF | TRBJ1-1 | TRBV6-1 | NA | NA
TGTGCCAGCAGCTTAATGGCTAGCGGCGAGGGGCAGTATTTT | CASSLMASGEGQYF | TRBJ2-3 | TRBV7-2 | NA | TRBD2
TGTGCCAGTCAATACCCAGCGGGCGCAACCGATGAGCAGTTCTTC | CASQYPAGATDEQFF | TRBJ2-1 | TRBV28 | few | NA
TGTGCCACCGGCGGTTTAGCGGGGGGGCCGTTTTTTGAGCAGTTCTTC | CATGGLAGGPFFEQFF | TRBJ2-1 | TRBV10-3 | NA | TRBD2
TGTGCCTGGAGTCGGGACAGTGAAGCTTTCTTT | CAWSRDSEAFF | TRBJ1-1 | TRBV30 | NA | TRBD1
TGTGCCAGCAGTGAAGGACAGGGTAACACCGGGGAGCTGTTTTTT | CASSEGQGNTGELFF | TRBJ2-2 | TRBV6-4 | NA | TRBD1
TGCGCCAGCAGACTTATGTTGAGTTCCTACGAGCAGTACTTC | CASRLMLSSYEQYF | TRBJ2-7 | TRBV5-1 | NA | NA
TGTGCCAGCAGTGGATTACTAGCGGGAGGGCCCTCAGCCGGGTACAATGAGCAGTTCTTC | CASSGLLAGGPSAGYNEQFF | TRBJ2-1 | TRBV6-1 | few | TRBD2
TGTGCCAGCAGCTTATTTTTGACCCGGGACAGGGCCTCCTCCTACGAGCAGTACTTC | CASSLFLTRDRASSYEQYF | TRBJ2-7 | TRBV5-5 | NA | TRBD1
TGCGCCAGCAGCTTCCAGGGGAATGAAGATACGCAGTATTTT | CASSFQGNEDTQYF | TRBJ2-3 | TRBV5-1 | few | NA
TGTGCCAGCAGCCAAGCCTTAGCGGGCAGGAGGGGAGATACGCAGTATTTT | CASSQALAGRRGDTQYF | TRBJ2-3 | TRBV4-2 | NA | TRBD2
TGTGCCAGCAGTGAAGTAGAGGTAATTGTATGGGGGCCAGCTTTCTTT | CASSEVEVIVWGPAFF | TRBJ1-1 | TRBV2 | NA | NA
TGTGCCAGTAGTATTCCAGGGGCAGGGCGTAGCAATCAGCCCCAGCATTTT | CASSIPGAGRSNQPQHF | TRBJ1-5 | TRBV19 | NA | NA
TGTGCCAGCAGTGAATTTGCCGGGGGGGTGGTTGGTGAGCAGTTCTTC | CASSEFAGGVVGEQFF | TRBJ2-1 | TRBV25-1 | NA | TRBD2
TGTGCCAGTACAGGGTTGGTGGACGAGCAGTACTTC | CASTGLVDEQYF | TRBJ2-7 | TRBV6-6 | NA | NA
TGTGCCTGGAGTGCCCGGACTAGCGGGAGGGCTGGCGAGCAGTACTTC | CAWSARTSGRAGEQYF | TRBJ2-7 | TRBV30 | NA | TRBD2
TGCGCCAGCAGTGAGTATCGGGGATCCACTGAAGCTTTCTTT | CASSEYRGSTEAFF | TRBJ1-1 | TRBV10-1 | NA | NA
TGTGCCATCAGCCCCGGGACAGGGGTTGGGGAACTGTTTTTT | CAISPGTGVGELFF | TRBJ1-4 | TRBV10-3 | NA | TRBD1
TGTGCCAGCAATGCGGGAGAGACCCAGTACTTC | CASNAGETQYF | TRBJ2-5 | TRBV2 | NA | NA
TGTGCCTGGCCGGGACAGGGCGGCAATCAGCCCCAGCATTTT | CAWPGQGGNQPQHF | TRBJ1-5 | TRBV30 | NA | TRBD1
TGTGCCAGTAGTATGGCCCTTGGGAGCCAAGAGACCCAGTACTTC | CASSMALGSQETQYF | TRBJ2-5 | TRBV19 | NA | NA
TGTGCCAGCAGCGTATTAGGCGGGGCAGATACGCAGTATTTT | CASSVLGGADTQYF | TRBJ2-3 | TRBV9 | NA | NA